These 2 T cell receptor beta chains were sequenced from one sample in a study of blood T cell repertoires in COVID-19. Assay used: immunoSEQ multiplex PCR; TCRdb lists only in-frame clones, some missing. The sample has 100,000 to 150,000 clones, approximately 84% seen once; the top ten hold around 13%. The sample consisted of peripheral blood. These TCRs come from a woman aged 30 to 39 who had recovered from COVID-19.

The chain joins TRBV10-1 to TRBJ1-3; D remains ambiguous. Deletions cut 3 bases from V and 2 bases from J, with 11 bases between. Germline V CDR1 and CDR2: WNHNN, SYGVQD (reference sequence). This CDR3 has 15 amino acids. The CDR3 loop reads CASSDSGDPGNTIYF. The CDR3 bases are TGCGCCAGCAGTGATTCCGGAGATCCTGGAAACACCATATATTTT.

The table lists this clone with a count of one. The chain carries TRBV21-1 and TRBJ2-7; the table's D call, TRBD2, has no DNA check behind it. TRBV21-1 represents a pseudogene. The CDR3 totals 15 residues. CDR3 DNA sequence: TGTGCCAGCAGCCCCCCTGGGCGGGACGGAGGCGAGCAGTACTTC. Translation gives CASSPPGRDGGEQYF.